This TCR beta chain is drawn from a study of blood T cell repertoires in COVID-19. The wider study: Researchers got acute and convalescent COVID-19 samples from the United States, Italy and Spain.

As processed by the authors: Cell counts per sample came from amplifying reference gene primers. Clones were read by immunoSEQ multiplex PCR, and TCRdb kept only the in-frame ones, dropping some. The V and J calls and clone size were taken over from that table, and D and trimming were inferred from the DNA. The sample lists under 85,000 clones; around four fifths were seen once. The V gene's germline CDR1 is SGHTA and CDR2 FQGNSA. The V and J ends lost 4 bases and 7 bases respectively, with 14 bases between them. The CDR3 contains 13 residues. The sequence was obtained from a man at least 80 years old with active or convalescent COVID-19. Sequencing was performed on peripheral blood. The chain combines TRBV7-2 with TRBJ2-7; D might be TRBD2 (5 bases). In DNA, the CDR3 is TGTGCCAGCAGCTCCTCCCGGGGAGTTGAGCAGTACTTC. Protein sequence: CASSSSRGVEQYF.